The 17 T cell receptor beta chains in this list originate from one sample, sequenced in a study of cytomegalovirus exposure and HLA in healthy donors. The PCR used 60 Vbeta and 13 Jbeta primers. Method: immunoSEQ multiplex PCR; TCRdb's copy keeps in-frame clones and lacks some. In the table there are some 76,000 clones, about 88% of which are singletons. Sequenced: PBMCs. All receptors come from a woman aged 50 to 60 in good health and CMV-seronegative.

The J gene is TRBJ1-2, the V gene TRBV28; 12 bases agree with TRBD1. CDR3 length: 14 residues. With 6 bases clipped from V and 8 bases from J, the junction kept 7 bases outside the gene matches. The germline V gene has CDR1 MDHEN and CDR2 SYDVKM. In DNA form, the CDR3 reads TGTGCCAGCAGACCGGGACAGGGGGCGCGGGGCTACACCTTC. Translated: CASRPGQGARGYTF.

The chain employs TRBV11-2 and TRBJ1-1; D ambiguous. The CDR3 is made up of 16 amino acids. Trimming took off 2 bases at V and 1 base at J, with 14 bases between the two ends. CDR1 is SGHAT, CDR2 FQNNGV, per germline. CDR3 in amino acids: CASSLHFGEKNTEAFF. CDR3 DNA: TGTGCCAGCAGCTTACATTTCGGGGAGAAGAACACTGAAGCTTTCTTT.

This chain's CDR3 is CASSTGNEQFF. CDR3 in DNA: TGTGCCAGCAGCACAGGGAATGAGCAGTTCTTC. The rearrangement links TRBV6-5 to TRBJ2-1; D is possibly TRBD1 (6 bases). CDR1 and CDR2 from the germline V gene are MNHEY and SVGAGI. This CDR3 comprises 11 residues. The V end was cut by 6 bases, the J end by 7 bases, with 7 bases between.

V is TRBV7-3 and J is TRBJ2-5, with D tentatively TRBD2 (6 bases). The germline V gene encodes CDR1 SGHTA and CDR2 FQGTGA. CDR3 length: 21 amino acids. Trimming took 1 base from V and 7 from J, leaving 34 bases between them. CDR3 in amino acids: CASSLRMSRSNGTEGRGTQYF. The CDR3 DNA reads TGTGCCAGCAGCTTAAGAATGTCAAGGTCCAATGGGACGGAGGGTCGAGGGACCCAGTACTTC.

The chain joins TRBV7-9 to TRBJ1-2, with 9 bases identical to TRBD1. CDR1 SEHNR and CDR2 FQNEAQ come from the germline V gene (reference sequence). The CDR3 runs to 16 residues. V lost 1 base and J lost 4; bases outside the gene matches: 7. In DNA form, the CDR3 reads TGTGCCAGCAGCTTAGGGACCGGACAGGGGATCTATGGCTACACCTTC. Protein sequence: CASSLGTGQGIYGYTF.

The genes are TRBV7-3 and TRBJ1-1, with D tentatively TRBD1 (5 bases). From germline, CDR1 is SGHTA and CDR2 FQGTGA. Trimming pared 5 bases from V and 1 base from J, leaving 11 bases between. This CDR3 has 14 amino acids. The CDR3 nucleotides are TGTGCCAGCAGCCGGGTAAGGGGGAACACTGAAGCTTTCTTT. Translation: CASSRVRGNTEAFF.

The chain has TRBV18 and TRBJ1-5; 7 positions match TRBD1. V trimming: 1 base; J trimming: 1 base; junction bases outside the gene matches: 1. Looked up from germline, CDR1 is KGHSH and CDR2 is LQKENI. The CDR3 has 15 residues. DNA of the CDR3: TGTGCCAGCTCACCACTGGGACAGAGCAATCAGCCCCAGCATTTT. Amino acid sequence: CASSPLGQSNQPQHF.

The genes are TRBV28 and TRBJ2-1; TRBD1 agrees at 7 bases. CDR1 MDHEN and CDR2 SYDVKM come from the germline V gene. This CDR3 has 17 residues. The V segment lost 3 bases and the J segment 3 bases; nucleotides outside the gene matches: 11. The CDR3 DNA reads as TGTGCCAGCAGTTTCCAGCGGACAGGCGGAGGCTACAATGAGCAGTTCTTC. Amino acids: CASSFQRTGGGYNEQFF.

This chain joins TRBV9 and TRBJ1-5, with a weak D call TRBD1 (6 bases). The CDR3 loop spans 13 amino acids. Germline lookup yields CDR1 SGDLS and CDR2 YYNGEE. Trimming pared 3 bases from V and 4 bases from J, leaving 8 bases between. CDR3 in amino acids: CASSEGGNQPQHF. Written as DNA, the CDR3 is TGTGCCAGCAGCGAGGGGGGGAATCAGCCCCAGCATTTT.

The CDR3 reads CASKERNTEAFF. For the CDR3, the DNA is TGTGCCAGTAAAGAGCGGAACACTGAAGCTTTCTTT. The V and J genes are TRBV19 and TRBJ1-1; D is undetermined. CDR3 length: 12 amino acids. V lost 7 bases and J lost 1, with 7 bases in between. The germline V gene encodes CDR1 LNHDA and CDR2 SQIVND (reference sequence).

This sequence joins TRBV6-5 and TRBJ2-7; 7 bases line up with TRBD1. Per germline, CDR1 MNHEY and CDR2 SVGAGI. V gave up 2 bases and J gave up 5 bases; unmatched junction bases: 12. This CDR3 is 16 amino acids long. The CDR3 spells CASSYAGQVEFDEQYF. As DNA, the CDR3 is TGTGCCAGCAGTTACGCCGGACAGGTGGAGTTCGACGAGCAGTACTTC.

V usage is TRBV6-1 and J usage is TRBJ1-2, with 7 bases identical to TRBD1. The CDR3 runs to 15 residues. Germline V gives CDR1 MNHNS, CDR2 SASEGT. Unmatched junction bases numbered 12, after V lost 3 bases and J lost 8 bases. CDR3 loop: CASSDLSGTVGGYTF. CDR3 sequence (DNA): TGTGCCAGCAGTGATCTATCTGGGACAGTAGGAGGCTACACCTTC.

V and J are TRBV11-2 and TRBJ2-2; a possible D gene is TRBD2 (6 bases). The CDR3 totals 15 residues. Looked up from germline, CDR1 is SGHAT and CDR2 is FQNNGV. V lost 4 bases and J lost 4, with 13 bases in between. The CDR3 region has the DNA TGTGCCAGCAGCTCACAACAGGAGGGCACCGGGGAGCTGTTTTTT. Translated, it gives CASSSQQEGTGELFF.

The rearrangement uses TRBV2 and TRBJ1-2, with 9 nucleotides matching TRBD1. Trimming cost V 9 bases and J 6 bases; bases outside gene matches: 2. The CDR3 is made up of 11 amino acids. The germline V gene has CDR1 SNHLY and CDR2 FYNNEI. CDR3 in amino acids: CARQGADGYTF. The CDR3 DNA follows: TGTGCCAGACAGGGGGCGGATGGCTACACCTTC.

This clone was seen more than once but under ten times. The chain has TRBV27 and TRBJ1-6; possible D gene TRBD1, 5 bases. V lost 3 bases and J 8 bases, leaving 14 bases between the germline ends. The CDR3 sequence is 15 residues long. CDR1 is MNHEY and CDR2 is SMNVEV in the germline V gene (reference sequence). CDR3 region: CASSFLSSGDSPLHF. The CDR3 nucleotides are TGTGCCAGCAGTTTCCTGAGTTCGGGGGATTCACCCCTCCACTTT.

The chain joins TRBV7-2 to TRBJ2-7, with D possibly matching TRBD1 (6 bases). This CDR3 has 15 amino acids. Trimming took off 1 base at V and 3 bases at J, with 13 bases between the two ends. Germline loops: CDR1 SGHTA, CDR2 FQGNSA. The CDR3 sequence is CASSLGQGTGYEQYF. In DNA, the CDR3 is TGTGCCAGCAGCTTAGGTCAGGGGACGGGCTACGAGCAGTACTTC.

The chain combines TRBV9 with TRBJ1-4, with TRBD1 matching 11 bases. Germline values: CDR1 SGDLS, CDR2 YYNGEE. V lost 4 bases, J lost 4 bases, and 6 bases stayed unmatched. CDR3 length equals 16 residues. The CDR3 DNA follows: TGTGCCAGCAGCCCCCCAGGGACAGGGGGTAATGAAAAACTGTTTTTT. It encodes CASSPPGTGGNEKLFF. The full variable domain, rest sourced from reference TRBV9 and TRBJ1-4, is DSGVTQTPKHLITATGQRVTLRCSPRSGDLSVYWYQQSLDQGLQFLIQYYNGEERAKGNILERFSAQQFPDLHSELNLSSLELGDSALYFCASSPPGTGGNEKLFFGSGTQLSVL.